The 8 T cell receptor beta chains in this list originate from one sample, sequenced in a study of T cell responses to AZD1222 COVID-19 vaccine. TCRdb's copy holds only in-frame clones and misses some; the assay was immunoSEQ multiplex PCR. This table has 200,000 to 250,000 clones, roughly 94% appearing once. The sequencing used peripheral blood, collected 28 days after the second dose of the MenACWY control vaccine. The receptors were gathered from an adult who received the MenACWY meningococcal vaccine as a control.

The rearrangement links TRBV7-3 to TRBJ2-7; D is possibly TRBD1 (6 bases). Germline V gives CDR1 SGHTA, CDR2 FQGTGA. V lost 5 bases, J lost 3 bases, and 11 bases lay in between. This CDR3 is built from 13 residues. This CDR3 is CASSRDMNYEQYF. The CDR3 bases are TGTGCCAGCAGCCGGGACATGAACTACGAGCAGTACTTC.

The rearrangement joins TRBV18 to TRBJ2-2; D remains unclear. V was clipped by 3 bases and J by 0 bases, with 14 bases between them. Germline loops: CDR1 KGHSH, CDR2 LQKENI. The CDR3 covers 17 residues. DNA of the CDR3: TGTGCCAGCTCACCTCAAGAAGTCACAACGAACACCGGGGAGCTGTTTTTT. The encoded protein is CASSPQEVTTNTGELFF.

The chain links TRBV7-2 to TRBJ2-7; TRBD1 is a possible D gene (6 bases). CDR3 length equals 16 residues. Germline V gene data show CDR1 as SGHTA and CDR2 as FQGNSA. V dropped 5 bases and J dropped 3 bases, with 20 bases sitting between them. The CDR3 sequence is CASSLLQGSFRYEQYF. CDR3 nucleotides: TGTGCCAGCAGCCTCTTACAGGGCTCTTTTCGCTACGAGCAGTACTTC.

This clone occurred a few times. The gene calls are TRBV21-1 and TRBJ1-5. TRBV21-1 is reported as a pseudogene. This CDR3 region has 14 residues. This CDR3 reads CASSKGVRIGPQHF. The CDR3 nucleotides are TGTGCCAGCAGCAAAGGGGTGAGAATCGGGCCCCAGCATTTT.

This sequence joins TRBV11-2 and TRBJ1-1, with TRBD1 as a possible D gene (5 bases). The CDR3 spans 15 residues. The ends were cut back, 1 base at V and 3 bases at J, with 12 bases in the middle. Germline CDR1 and CDR2: SGHAT and FQNNGV. The CDR3 nucleotides are TGTGCCAGCAGCTTAGTAGGGATAGGGGACACTGAAGCTTTCTTT. This encodes CASSLVGIGDTEAFF.

This chain links TRBV7-9 with TRBJ1-1; 7 nucleotides agree with TRBD1. This CDR3 contains 15 residues. The germline CDR1 and CDR2 sequences are SEHNR and FQNEAQ (reference sequence). The V and J ends lost 5 bases and 0 bases, in that order; junction bases with no gene match: 6. In DNA, the CDR3 is TGTGCCAGCAGCCGACGGGACAGCATGAACACTGAAGCTTTCTTT. It encodes CASSRRDSMNTEAFF.

The V gene is TRBV6-2 or TRBV6-3, the J gene TRBJ1-4, with D unclear. V was clipped by 2 bases and J by 12 bases, with 10 bases between them. This CDR3 region has 12 residues. Germline lookup yields CDR1 MNHEY and CDR2 SVGEGT. CDR3 loop: CASSYGSGELFF. DNA for the CDR3: TGTGCCAGCAGTTACGGCTCCGGGGAACTGTTTTTT.

This clone showed up just once. The J gene is TRBJ1-4, the V gene TRBV28, with TRBD1 as a possible D gene (5 bases). Trimming cost V 6 bases and J 2 bases, with 13 bases left between them. This CDR3 region has 15 residues. Germline loops: CDR1 MDHEN, CDR2 SYDVKM. The CDR3 reads CASSHGRGTNEKLFF. CDR3 nucleotide sequence: TGTGCCAGCAGCCACGGACGGGGGACTAATGAAAAACTGTTTTTT.